The 18 T cell receptor beta chains reported below all come from one sample, sequenced in a study of siplizumab effects on memory and regulatory T cells. The data were produced by immunoSEQ multiplex PCR, yet TCRdb's version contains in-frame clones alone and is incomplete. The sample consists of about 100,000 clones, 94% of them appearing once. Sequenced material: non-Treg CD4+ T cells sorted from blood. Receptor source: a human donor in good health.

Comment on this clone: Relative to the germline gene, one junction end is altered; a read error may explain this. This chain connects TRBV7-7 to TRBJ1-1, with D perhaps TRBD1 (5 bases). This CDR3 region has 16 residues. The germline gives CDR1 SSHAT, CDR2 FNYEAQ (reference sequence). DNA of the CDR3: TGTGCTAGCACCCCGTTCGGGACCCCCATGAACACTGAAGCTTTCTTT. As protein: CASTPFGTPMNTEAFF.

J is TRBJ2-3 and V is TRBV4-1; TRBD1 aligns across 9 bases. V trimming: 1 base; J trimming: 14 bases; junction bases outside the gene matches: 16. There are 16 residues in the CDR3. The germline V gene encodes CDR1 MGHRA and CDR2 YSYEKL. The CDR3 region is CASSQVLGQGPFRWYF. The CDR3 DNA reads as TGCGCCAGCAGCCAAGTGCTGGGACAGGGCCCTTTCAGGTGGTATTTT.

The chain carries TRBV9 and TRBJ1-2; a weak D match, TRBD1 (5 bases). The V gene lost 3 bases and the J gene lost 1 base, with 13 bases spanning the gap. The length of the CDR3 is 15 residues. CDR1 is SGDLS and CDR2 is YYNGEE in the germline V gene. The CDR3 here is CASSGRSTVNYGYTF. As DNA, the CDR3 is TGTGCCAGCAGCGGGAGATCGACAGTTAACTATGGCTACACCTTC. Combining the CDR3 with reference TRBV9 and TRBJ1-2 gives the whole variable domain DSGVTQTPKHLITATGQRVTLRCSPRSGDLSVYWYQQSLDQGLQFLIQYYNGEERAKGNILERFSAQQFPDLHSELNLSSLELGDSALYFCASSGRSTVNYGYTFGSGTRLTVV.

V usage is TRBV9 and J usage is TRBJ1-4, with TRBD1 identical over 7 bases. The V gene's germline CDR1 is SGDLS and CDR2 YYNGEE. The V segment lost 3 bases and the J segment 5 bases; nucleotides outside the gene matches: 7. CDR3 length: 15 amino acids. CDR3 region: CASSGRDRLNEKLFF. The CDR3 coding sequence is TGTGCCAGCAGCGGACGGGACAGACTAAATGAAAAACTGTTTTTT. Supplemented by reference TRBV9 and TRBJ1-4, the full variable domain reads DSGVTQTPKHLITATGQRVTLRCSPRSGDLSVYWYQQSLDQGLQFLIQYYNGEERAKGNILERFSAQQFPDLHSELNLSSLELGDSALYFCASSGRDRLNEKLFFGSGTQLSVL.

The V call is TRBV5-4, the J call TRBJ1-1; D remains unclear. V dropped 8 bases and J dropped 0 bases, with 11 bases sitting between them. Per the germline V gene, CDR1 is SGHNT and CDR2 is YYREEE (reference sequence). The CDR3 is made up of 13 amino acids. The CDR3 DNA reads TGTGCCAGTTCGACGAGAGTGAACACTGAAGCTTTCTTT. Translating it yields CASSTRVNTEAFF.

The J gene is TRBJ1-4, the V gene TRBV7-9; TRBD1 agrees at 7 bases. This CDR3 region has 15 residues. The V gene end was trimmed by 2 bases and the J gene end by 2 bases; junction bases not matched to a gene: 2. Germline V lookup: CDR1 SEHNR, CDR2 FQNEAQ (reference sequence). CDR3 region: CASSLQGGTNEKLFF. CDR3 in DNA: TGTGCCAGCAGCTTACAGGGGGGTACTAATGAAAAACTGTTTTTT.

The chain combines TRBV19 with TRBJ1-6; tentative D call: TRBD1 (5 bases). The CDR3 covers 13 residues. V was pared by 7 bases and J by 7 bases, with 11 bases between. Germline CDR1 reads LNHDA; CDR2 reads SQIVND (reference sequence). The CDR3 region is CASKGRENSPLHF. Here the CDR3 DNA reads TGTGCCAGTAAGGGCAGGGAAAATTCACCCCTCCACTTT.

The rearrangement links TRBV6-1 to TRBJ2-5, with D perhaps matching TRBD2 (6 bases). In germline, CDR1 is MNHNS, CDR2 SASEGT. The CDR3 extends over 14 amino acids. Between the trimmed V and J ends, which lost 4 bases and 4 bases, there was a span of 13 bases. The CDR3 DNA is TGTGCCAGCAGTGGCCGATGGGGAGGAGAGACCCAGTACTTC. Translation gives CASSGRWGGETQYF.

Written as DNA, the CDR3 is TGTGCCAGCAGCTTAGCTGTTCGGCCCCCAACCATATATTTT. It is translated as CASSLAVRPPTIYF. This chain connects TRBV11-2 to TRBJ1-3; D is uncertain. V was pared by 1 base and J by 10 bases, with 14 bases between. Germline CDR1 and CDR2: SGHAT and FQNNGV. The CDR3 is made up of 14 amino acids.

The chain combines TRBV5-1 with TRBJ2-7, with a possible D match to TRBD2 (6 bases). Trimming took 0 bases from V and 3 from J, leaving 13 bases between them. CDR3 length equals 15 residues. Germline V gives CDR1 SGHRS, CDR2 YFSETQ. Written as DNA, the CDR3 is TGCGCCAGCAGCTTGGATGGCGGGACGCGCTACGAGCAGTACTTC. Translation: CASSLDGGTRYEQYF. The full variable domain, completed using reference TRBV5-1 and TRBJ2-7, is KAGVTQTPRYLIKTRGQQVTLSCSPISGHRSVSWYQQTPGQGLQFLFEYFSETQRNKGNFPGRFSGRQFSNSRSEMNVSTLELGDSALYLCASSLDGGTRYEQYFGPGTRLTVT.

V usage is TRBV30 and J usage is TRBJ2-1; 7 positions match TRBD2. The germline gives CDR1 GTSNPN, CDR2 SVGIG (reference sequence). The CDR3 is made up of 13 amino acids. The trim removed 4 bases at V and 7 bases at J, leaving 7 bases unmatched. CDR3 region: CAWNPQRDNEQFF. The CDR3 nucleotides are TGTGCCTGGAACCCTCAGCGGGATAATGAGCAGTTCTTC.

This clone was recorded a few times. V gene TRBV13 combines with J gene TRBJ2-7; the D call may be TRBD1 or TRBD2 (5 bases each). Germline V gene sequence: CDR1 PRHDT, CDR2 FYEKMQ (reference sequence). This CDR3 region has 15 residues. V gave up 0 bases and J gave up 3 bases, with 12 bases separating them. The CDR3 sequence: CASSLGGGTLYEQYF. In nucleotides, the CDR3 is TGTGCCAGCAGCTTAGGTGGTGGGACCCTCTACGAGCAGTACTTC.

The chain carries TRBV28 and TRBJ1-1; unclear D gene. The CDR3 has 12 residues. Trimming stripped 6 bases from V and 2 bases from J, with 7 bases between. Germline V lookup: CDR1 MDHEN, CDR2 SYDVKM. The CDR3, as DNA: TGTGCCAGCAGGCAAAGAAACACTGAAGCTTTCTTT. It codes for CASRQRNTEAFF.

This clone is a singleton in its sample. The rearrangement uses TRBV5-1 and TRBJ2-7; a possible D gene is TRBD1 (5 bases). Germline CDR1 reads SGHRS; CDR2 reads YFSETQ. The V end was cut by 0 bases, the J end by 9 bases, with 10 bases between. CDR3 size: 12 residues. The CDR3 here is CASSLDRLRQYF. In nucleotides, the CDR3 is TGCGCCAGCAGCTTGGACAGGCTTAGGCAGTACTTC.

The chain's CDR3 is CAISIGDGNTGELFF. The CDR3 DNA follows: TGTGCCATCAGTATAGGTGATGGGAACACCGGGGAGCTGTTTTTT. V usage is TRBV10-3 and J usage is TRBJ2-2; D not certain. Deletions cut 5 bases from V and 1 base from J, with 11 bases between. The V gene's germline CDR1 is ENHRY and CDR2 SYGVKD. The CDR3 has 15 residues.

The chain has TRBV7-6 and TRBJ2-5; D not certain. CDR1 is SGHVS, CDR2 FNYEAQ, per germline. The CDR3 has 13 residues. With 3 bases removed from V and 5 bases from J, the gap between germline ends came to 10 bases. CDR3 bases: TGTGCCAGCAGCTTCGGTAGCAGGGAGACCCAGTACTTC. This codes for CASSFGSRETQYF.

The chain couples TRBV19 to TRBJ1-4; 8 bases map to TRBD1. The CDR3 consists of 16 residues. Germline V lookup: CDR1 LNHDA, CDR2 SQIVND (reference sequence). J gave up 3 bases and V 7 bases, and 10 bases lay outside the gene matches. CDR3 nucleotide sequence: TGTGCCAGTACCCGAGGGGAGACAGGGGCTAATGAAAAACTGTTTTTT. Encoded protein: CASTRGETGANEKLFF.

The chain uses TRBV10-3 and TRBJ1-3; no reliable D call. The CDR3 is 14 amino acids. The germline V gene encodes CDR1 ENHRY and CDR2 SYGVKD. Deletions cut 6 bases from V and 0 bases from J, with 9 bases between. This chain's CDR3 is CAIRPDGSGNTIYF. CDR3 in DNA: TGTGCCATCAGACCGGACGGCTCTGGAAACACCATATATTTT.